A selection of T cell receptor beta chains follows, all from one sample in a study of blood T cells in healthy people across ages. Each CDR3 protein gets one entry after TCRdb re-called the 5' RACE reads with MiXCR. The sample has 1.6 million or so distinct CDR3 sequences; about 31% are singletons. The sequencing input was blood. The receptors derive from a woman in her twenties or thirties in good health. The CDR3 runs from the conserved cysteine through the conserved F or W. D genes are given only for firm matches. Expanded clones get a size class; other rows say once, few or many, or leave the size out.

clone_size	d_call	j_call	v_call	cdr3_aa	cdr3_nt
few	TRBD1	TRBJ1-2	TRBV5-6	CASSWETGTANYGYTF	TGTGCCAGCAGCTGGGAAACCGGGACAGCTAACTATGGCTACACCTTC
.	TRBD2	TRBJ2-3	TRBV4-1	CASSQDRGRLVDTQYF	TGCGCCAGCAGCCAAGATCGCGGGAGATTGGTAGATACGCAGTATTTT
.	TRBD2	TRBJ2-5	TRBV20-1	CSARDQITSVETQYF	TGCAGTGCTAGAGATCAAATTACTAGCGTAGAGACCCAGTACTTC
.	TRBD2	TRBJ2-7	TRBV7-2	CASSLVGTSGNEQYF	TGTGCCAGCAGCTTAGTCGGGACTAGCGGGAACGAGCAGTACTTC
.	.	TRBJ2-1	TRBV20-1	CSARAEKNEQFF	TGCAGTGCTAGGGCAGAAAAAAATGAGCAGTTCTTC
.	.	TRBJ2-7	TRBV10-3	CAIRESGPTYEQYF	TGTGCCATCAGGGAGTCCGGCCCCACCTACGAGCAGTACTTC
few	.	TRBJ2-1	TRBV15	CATKRPPASYNEQFF	TGTGCCACCAAAAGGCCGCCAGCGTCCTACAATGAGCAGTTCTTC
few	.	TRBJ2-7	TRBV11-3	CASSLPGRKTYEQYF	TGTGCCAGCAGCTTACCGGGACGGAAGACTTACGAGCAGTACTTC
.	TRBD2	TRBJ2-7	TRBV4-1	CASSQWTSETGEQYF	TGCGCCAGCAGCCAGTGGACTAGCGAGACTGGGGAGCAGTACTTC
.	.	TRBJ1-1	TRBV29-1	CSVEAVAPSTEAFF	TGCAGCGTTGAAGCGGTTGCGCCGAGCACTGAAGCTTTCTTT
.	.	TRBJ2-7	TRBV28	CASSFHPHEQYF	TGTGCCAGCAGTTTTCACCCGCACGAGCAGTACTTC
many	.	TRBJ2-3	TRBV12-3/TRBV12-4	CASSFGSTDTQYF	TGTGCCAGCAGCTTCGGTAGCACAGATACGCAGTATTTT
few	.	TRBJ1-2	TRBV7-9	CASSSQTSLYGYTF	TGTGCCAGCAGCTCCCAGACATCCCTTTATGGCTACACCTTC
.	.	TRBJ2-3	TRBV20-1	CSALRDPGADTQYF	TGCAGTGCGTTACGGGACCCCGGGGCAGATACGCAGTATTTT
few	.	TRBJ2-7	TRBV29-1	CSVEDRSSYEQYF	TGCAGCGTTGAAGACAGGAGCTCCTACGAGCAGTACTTC
few	TRBD1	TRBJ2-5	TRBV18	CASSPPRTGLGGETQYF	TGTGCCAGCTCACCTCCTCGGACAGGGCTCGGCGGAGAGACCCAGTACTTC
many	.	TRBJ2-7	TRBV7-9	CASSLVGSPTTHEQYF	TGTGCCAGCAGCTTAGTCGGGTCACCTACAACCCACGAGCAGTACTTC
.	.	TRBJ1-1	TRBV3-1	CASSQDLTPLRSTEAFF	TGTGCCAGCAGCCAAGACTTGACCCCCTTGAGGTCAACTGAAGCTTTCTTT
few	.	TRBJ1-1	TRBV4-2	CASSTPGAWAEAFF	TGTGCCAGCAGCACACCAGGGGCATGGGCTGAAGCTTTCTTT
many	.	TRBJ2-7	TRBV4-1	CASSFHDSAAEQYF	TGCGCCAGCAGCTTTCACGACAGCGCCGCCGAGCAGTACTTC
many	.	TRBJ2-5	TRBV5-1	CASSLDGEETQYF	TGTGCCAGCAGTTTAGACGGGGAAGAGACCCAGTACTTC
few	.	TRBJ2-1	TRBV11-2	CASSFPEGERAKNEQFF	TGTGCCAGCAGCTTCCCTGAGGGGGAGCGGGCAAAGAATGAGCAGTTCTTC
many	.	TRBJ2-5	TRBV20-1	CSAPRGRQETQYF	TGCAGTGCCCCCAGAGGAAGGCAAGAGACCCAGTACTTC
.	.	TRBJ2-7	TRBV7-8	CASSSRVSTYEQYF	TGTGCCAGCAGCTCCAGGGTTTCTACCTACGAGCAGTACTTC
.	.	TRBJ1-2	TRBV29-1	CSVGRATNYGYTF	TGCAGCGTGGGACGTGCTACTAACTATGGCTACACCTTC
.	.	TRBJ1-2	TRBV10-2	CASSPTSDSYGYTF	TGCGCCAGCAGCCCCACGTCTGACAGCTATGGCTACACCTTC
.	.	TRBJ2-3	TRBV12-3/TRBV12-4	CAGGNVVDTQYF	TGTGCCGGCGGAAATGTCGTAGATACGCAGTATTTT
many	.	TRBJ2-7	TRBV20-1	CSARDWASASYEQYF	TGCAGTGCTAGAGATTGGGCTAGCGCCTCCTACGAGCAGTACTTC
many	TRBD2	TRBJ2-1	TRBV4-1	CASSQGRGEAINEQFF	TGCGCCAGCAGCCAGGGCCGGGGGGAGGCAATAAACGAGCAGTTCTTC
once	.	TRBJ2-5	TRBV6-6	CASRWRFSKETQYF	TGTGCCAGCCGGTGGCGGTTCTCCAAGGAGACCCAGTACTTC
.	.	TRBJ1-2	TRBV5-6	CASSTRTSPYGYTF	TGTGCCAGCAGCACCCGGACATCCCCCTATGGCTACACCTTC